This T cell receptor beta chain was observed in a study of early T cells in non-severe SARS-CoV-2 infection. For the study at large: Chains were unpaired, as sequencing was done on bulk RNA from unsorted whole blood. The study, taken as a whole, reports: There was a bias toward anti-spike CD8 responses in VDJdb matching, which missed private and CD4 specificities.

Germline V gene sequence: CDR1 LGHNA, CDR2 YSLEER. This CDR3 is built from 13 residues. V lost 0 bases and J 6 bases, leaving 8 bases between the germline ends. The TCR library protocol was used to attach unique molecular identifiers. These identifiers were attached to individual cDNA molecules. From the 5' RACE reads, TCRdb called clonotypes with MiXCR, one entry per CDR3 protein. The sample gives 40,000 or so distinct CDR3 sequences, about 8% of which show up once; under 15% is in the top ten. In regard to this clonotype: What it recognizes is unknown.

The chain joins TRBV4-3 to TRBJ1-1; D is uncertain. The sequence derives from an adult who was a healthcare worker with PCR-confirmed SARS-CoV-2 infection or an uninfected control (not recorded which). Sequencing used whole blood, obtained at baseline. The CDR3 region is CASSQDNGAEAFF. CDR3 sequence (DNA): TGCGCCAGCAGCCAAGATAACGGGGCTGAAGCTTTCTTT.